This T cell receptor (beta chain) comes out of a study of metastatic and nonmetastatic thyroid tumors. In the study overall: For malignant and benign thyroid patients, tumor or nodule tissue and blood were the sources whose repertoires were compared.

The CDR3 is 16 residues long. The V gene's germline CDR1 is MNHEY and CDR2 SVGAGI. With 1 base removed from V and 0 bases from J, the gap between germline ends came to 11 bases. Study-wide results and limits: Across blood and tumor, TCR beta diversity in malignant thyroid tumors was reportedly significantly higher than in benign nodules.

No patient received treatment before thyroid surgery. This clone has a count of ten or more. Its target is unknown. TCRdb redid the clone calls on the PCR reads using MiXCR. The data hold approximately 31,000 clones, with about 32% observed a single time. The chain couples TRBV6-5 to TRBJ2-3; D may be TRBD2 (5 bases). The receptor was isolated from a female donor with papillary thyroid cancer or a benign thyroid nodule (not recorded which). Some clones in this sample may be carry-over from other donors' samples. Input material: blood. The CDR3 region has the DNA TGTGCCAGCAGTTACTTGTCCCAGCGGAGCACAGATACGCAGTATTTT. This translates into CASSYLSQRSTDTQYF.